These T cell receptor beta chains were read from a single sample in a study of OX40 agonist ivuxolimab in advanced cancers. TCRdb's copy holds only in-frame clones and misses some; the assay was immunoSEQ multiplex PCR. Of over 80,000 clones in the sample, roughly 80% were seen once. Source: CD4+ or CD8+ T cells sorted from blood, taken in a trial of the OX40 agonist ivuxolimab. The origin of the receptors is an adult with an advanced solid tumor such as melanoma, head and neck, liver or kidney cancer. Each CDR3 is given with its conserved first and last residue.

V gene	J gene	CDR3 protein
TRBV7-2	TRBJ1-2	CASSLDPFIGGYTF
TRBV2	TRBJ2-2	CASSRLMGETGELFF
TRBV9	TRBJ2-5	CASSVDAGAGGTQYF
TRBV6-6	TRBJ2-4	CASSYSYLENIQYF
TRBV9	TRBJ1-1	CASSVVQGSTEAFF
TRBV5-6	TRBJ2-4	CASSLVQGGSSIAKNIQYF
TRBV7-8	TRBJ1-1	CASSLVSVNTEAFF
TRBV5-4	TRBJ1-6	CASSSHRRTGVDTGNSPLHF
TRBV6-5	TRBJ2-5	CASRYPGGAETQYF
TRBV2	TRBJ2-2	CASSDPPGGELFF
TRBV2	TRBJ1-4	CASTTQTTNEKLFF
TRBV4-3	TRBJ1-2	CASSQDGGIYGYTF
TRBV6-1	TRBJ2-7	CASRTLDRVPYEQYF
TRBV4-3	TRBJ2-4	CASSQDTATKNIQYF
TRBV6-6	TRBJ2-7	CASSYLQGVGYEQYF
TRBV19	TRBJ2-7	CASRAGREQYF
TRBV6-6	TRBJ1-1	CASTRGEAEAFF
TRBV5-6	TRBJ2-7	CASSLASTAEQYF
TRBV6-1	TRBJ1-3	CASSEGQFTIYF
TRBV6-1	TRBJ2-7	CASTPAGAFYEQYF
TRBV2	TRBJ2-7	CASRDISYEQYF
TRBV7-2	TRBJ1-2	CASSPLTGGIYGYTF
TRBV12-5	TRBJ1-2	CASGLVPTGGSGYTF
TRBV10-2	TRBJ1-1	CASSEPNRANTEAFF
TRBV30	TRBJ1-4	CAWGVGTGDEKLFF
TRBV18	TRBJ2-5	CASSPQYRGETQYF
TRBV11-3	TRBJ2-5	CASSSGGKTQYF
TRBV2	TRBJ1-4	CASRWTATNEKLFF
TRBV5-8	TRBJ2-4	CASSFSHQDRAKNIQYF
TRBV11-3	TRBJ2-1	CASSLDQGGSSSYNEQFF
TRBV9	TRBJ1-2	CASSSGTGDYGYTF
TRBV2	TRBJ2-1	CASSAGGSGKHNEQFF
TRBV18	TRBJ1-5	CASSPSGGNQPQHF